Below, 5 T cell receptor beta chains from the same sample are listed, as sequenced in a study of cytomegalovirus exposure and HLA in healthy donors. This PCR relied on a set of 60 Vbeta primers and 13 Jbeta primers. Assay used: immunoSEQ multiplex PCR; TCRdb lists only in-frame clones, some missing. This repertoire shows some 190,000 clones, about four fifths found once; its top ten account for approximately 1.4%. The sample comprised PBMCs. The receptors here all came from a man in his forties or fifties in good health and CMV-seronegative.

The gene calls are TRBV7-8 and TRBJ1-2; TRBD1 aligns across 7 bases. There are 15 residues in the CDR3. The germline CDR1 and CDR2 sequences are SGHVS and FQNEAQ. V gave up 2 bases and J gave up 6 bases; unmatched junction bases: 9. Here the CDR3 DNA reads TGTGCCAGCAGCTTACGACGACAGGGTAGCGATGGCTACACCTTC. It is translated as CASSLRRQGSDGYTF.

CDR3 sequence: CASSRGEETQYF. CDR3 coding DNA: TGTGCCAGCAGCCGGGGGGAAGAGACCCAGTACTTC. V and J are TRBV14 and TRBJ2-5, with D perhaps matching TRBD2 (6 bases). Germline CDR1 is SGHDN and CDR2 is FVKESK. V was trimmed by 4 bases and J by 3 bases, leaving 6 bases between them. The CDR3 totals 12 residues.

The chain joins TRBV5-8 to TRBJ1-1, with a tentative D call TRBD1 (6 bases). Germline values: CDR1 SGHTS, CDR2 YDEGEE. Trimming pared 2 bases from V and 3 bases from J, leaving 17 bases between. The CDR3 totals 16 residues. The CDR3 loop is CASSFEAGTQDTEAFF. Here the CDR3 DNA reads TGTGCCAGCAGCTTCGAGGCCGGGACACAGGACACTGAAGCTTTCTTT.

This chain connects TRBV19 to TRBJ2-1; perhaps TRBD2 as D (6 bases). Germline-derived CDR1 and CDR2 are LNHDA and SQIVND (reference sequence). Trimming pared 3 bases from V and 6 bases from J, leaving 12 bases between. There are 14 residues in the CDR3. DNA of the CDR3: TGTGCCAGTAGTATCGCGGGGATTGTCAATGAGCAGTTCTTC. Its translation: CASSIAGIVNEQFF. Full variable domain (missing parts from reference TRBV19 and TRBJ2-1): DGGITQSPKYLFRKEGQNVTLSCEQNLNHDAMYWYRQDPGQGLRLIYYSQIVNDFQKGDIAEGYSVSREKKESFPLTVTSAQKNPTAFYLCASSIAGIVNEQFFGPGTRLTVL.

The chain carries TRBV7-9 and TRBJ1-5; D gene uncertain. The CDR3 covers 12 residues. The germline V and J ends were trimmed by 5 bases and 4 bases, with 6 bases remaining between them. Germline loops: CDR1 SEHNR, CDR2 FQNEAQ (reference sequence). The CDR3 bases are TGTGCCAGCAGCCGCCAGAATCAGCCCCAGCATTTT. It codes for CASSRQNQPQHF.